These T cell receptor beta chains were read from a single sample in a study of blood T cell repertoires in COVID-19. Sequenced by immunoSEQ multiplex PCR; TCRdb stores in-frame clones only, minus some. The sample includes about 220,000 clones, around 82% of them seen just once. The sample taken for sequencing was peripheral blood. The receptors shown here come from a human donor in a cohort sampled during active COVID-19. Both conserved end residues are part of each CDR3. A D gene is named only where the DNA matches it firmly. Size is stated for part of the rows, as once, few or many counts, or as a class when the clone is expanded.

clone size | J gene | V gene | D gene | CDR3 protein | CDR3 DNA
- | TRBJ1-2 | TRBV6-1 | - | CASSEASTGDYGYTF | TGTGCCAGCAGTGAAGCGAGCACAGGAGACTATGGCTACACCTTC
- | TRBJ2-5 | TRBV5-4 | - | CASSLALRGSETQYF | TGTGCCAGCAGCTTGGCCCTCAGAGGCTCGGAGACCCAGTACTTC
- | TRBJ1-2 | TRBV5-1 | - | CASSPDGREGYTF | TGCGCCAGCAGCCCCGACGGGCGGGAGGGCTACACCTTC
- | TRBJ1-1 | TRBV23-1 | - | CASSPPDRLLNTEAFF | TGCGCCAGCAGCCCACCGGACAGATTATTGAACACTGAAGCTTTCTTT
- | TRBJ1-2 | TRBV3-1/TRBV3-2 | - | CASSQDSRGGYTF | TGTGCCAGCAGCCAAGATAGTAGGGGTGGCTACACCTTC
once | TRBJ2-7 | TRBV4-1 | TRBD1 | CASSQLQTGGEQYF | TGCGCCAGCAGCCAACTTCAGACAGGGGGCGAGCAGTACTTC
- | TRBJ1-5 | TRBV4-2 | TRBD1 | CASSQVPGQATLGNQPQHF | TGTGCCAGCAGCCAGGTCCCGGGACAGGCAACCCTGGGGAATCAGCCCCAGCATTTT
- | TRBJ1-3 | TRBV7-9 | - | CASLKPQSGNTIYF | TGTGCCAGCTTAAAGCCTCAATCTGGAAACACCATATATTTT
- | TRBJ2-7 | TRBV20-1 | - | CSVGQFYEQYF | TGCAGTGTCGGACAGTTCTACGAGCAGTACTTC
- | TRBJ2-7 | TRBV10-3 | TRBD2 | CAIRAGTIDEQYF | TGTGCCATCAGGGCCGGGACTATCGACGAGCAGTACTTC
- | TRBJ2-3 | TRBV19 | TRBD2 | CASSIGRAGVDTQYF | TGTGCCAGTAGTATCGGGAGGGCCGGGGTAGATACGCAGTATTTT
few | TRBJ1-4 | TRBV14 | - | CASSQERWRGGEKLFF | TGTGCCAGCAGCCAAGAGCGGTGGAGGGGTGGCGAAAAACTGTTTTTT
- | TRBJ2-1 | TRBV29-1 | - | CSVDRSYNEQFF | TGCAGCGTTGACAGGTCCTACAATGAGCAGTTCTTC
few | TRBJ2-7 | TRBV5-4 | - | CASSFSSYEQYF | TGTGCCAGCAGCTTCAGCTCCTACGAGCAGTACTTC